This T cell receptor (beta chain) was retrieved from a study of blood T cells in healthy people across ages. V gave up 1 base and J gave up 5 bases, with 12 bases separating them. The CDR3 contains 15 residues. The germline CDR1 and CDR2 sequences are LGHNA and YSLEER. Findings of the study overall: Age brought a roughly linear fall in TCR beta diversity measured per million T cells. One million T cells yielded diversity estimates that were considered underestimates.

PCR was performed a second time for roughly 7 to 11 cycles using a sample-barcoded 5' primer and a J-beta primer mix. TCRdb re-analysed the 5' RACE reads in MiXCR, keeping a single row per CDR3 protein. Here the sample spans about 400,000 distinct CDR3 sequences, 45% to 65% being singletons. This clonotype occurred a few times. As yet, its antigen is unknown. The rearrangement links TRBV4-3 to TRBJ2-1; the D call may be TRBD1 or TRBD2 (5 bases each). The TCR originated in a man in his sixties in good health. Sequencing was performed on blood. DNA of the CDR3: TGCGCCAGCAGCCAAGGGGTGGGACCCGACAATGAGCAGTTCTTC. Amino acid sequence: CASSQGVGPDNEQFF.